The source of this T cell receptor (beta chain) is a study of cytomegalovirus exposure and HLA in healthy donors. Study at large: An earlier analysis identified 120 million or so unique TCR beta sequences in about 190 million T cells. General study points: Rare sequences made up most TCRs, while some public TCRs were found in many donors. Association of a missense DCLRE1C variant with TCR beta V- and J-gene trimming was reported in a later analysis. Association of 16,951 TCR beta sequences with HLA alleles was found at 0.05 false discovery rate in a later analysis.

A multiplex PCR was run with 60 Vbeta primers and 13 Jbeta primers. The repertoire was sequenced with immunoSEQ multiplex PCR; TCRdb's copy has only in-frame clones and lacks some. This repertoire shows about 140,000 clones, 76% found once; its top ten account for roughly 3%. On this clone itself: What it binds is unknown.

There are 19 residues in the CDR3. V shed 0 bases and J shed 0 bases, with 21 bases lying between them. From germline, CDR1 is LGHNA and CDR2 YSLEER. The origin of this receptor is a man in his forties or fifties in good health and CMV-seronegative. Sequencing was carried out using PBMCs. This rearrangement joins TRBV4-3 to TRBJ2-7; tentatively, D is TRBD2 (6 bases). The CDR3 DNA follows: TGCGCCAGCAGCCAAGAGGAGGGCGGGGCAAGACCGAGCTCCTACGAGCAGTACTTC. This encodes CASSQEEGGARPSSYEQYF.